This T cell receptor (beta chain) was sequenced for a study of blood T cells in healthy people across ages. Each donor had around 9.2 milliliters of peripheral blood drawn. Together with a sample-barcoded 5' primer, a J-beta primer mix was included in a second PCR lasting 7 to 11 cycles. Each cDNA molecule received a tag from a template-switch adaptor that had 12 random nucleotides. In TCRdb, the 5' RACE reads were re-called with MiXCR into one record per CDR3 protein. The sample comprises roughly 1.5 million distinct CDR3 sequences, roughly 43% of which are singletons, and roughly 3.7% rests with the top ten. This clonotype was sampled from a young woman in good health. Sequences were obtained from blood.

As DNA, the CDR3 is TGTGCCAGCAGCTTAGGCCAAAAATCACCCCTCCACTTT. Translated: CASSLGQKSPLHF. The chain is built from TRBV7-6 and TRBJ1-6, with unresolved D. V was cut by 1 base and J by 10 bases, with 8 bases left in between. The germline CDR1 and CDR2 sequences are SGHVS and FNYEAQ. The CDR3 sequence is 13 residues long.